The source of this T cell receptor beta chain is a study of T cells after yellow fever vaccination. Across the whole study: The fractions with low cell numbers were processed using SMART-Seq v4 Ultra Low Input.

There are a few counts of this clonotype. The antigen is unknown. Study findings and constraints: Booster sampling recovered most clones from primary vaccination (96% CD4, approximately 90% CD8). Overall, a small share of clonotypes was seen in both CD4 and CD8 compartments.

One entry per CDR3 protein, called by TCRdb with MiXCR from the 5' RACE reads. Here the sample spans some 390,000 distinct CDR3 sequences, around 19% being singletons. The CDR3 consists of 19 residues. The V segment lost 4 bases and the J segment 10 bases; nucleotides outside the gene matches: 18. Germline values: CDR1 SGDLS, CDR2 YYNGEE. The chain recombines TRBV9 with TRBJ1-6; 12 bases match TRBD1. The receptor was derived from a man aged 18 to 29 who received the YFV17D yellow fever vaccine. Sequences were derived from PBMCs, sampled before the yellow fever booster vaccination. The CDR3 DNA follows: TGTGCCAGCAGCTACGCACCTATAGGGACAGGGGGCTTGCGGTCACCCCTCCACTTT. Translating gives CASSYAPIGTGGLRSPLHF.